A selection of T cell receptor beta chains follows, all from one sample in a study of early T cells in non-severe SARS-CoV-2 infection. Via MiXCR, TCRdb re-called the 5' RACE reads, giving one row per CDR3 protein. The sample has approximately 70,000 distinct CDR3 sequences; 10% to 15% are singletons. This material consisted of whole blood, taken at baseline. These receptors were obtained from an adult who was a healthcare worker with PCR-confirmed SARS-CoV-2 infection or an uninfected control (not recorded which). The donor label of this sample is uncertain. Both conserved end residues are part of each CDR3. The D gene is left open where the match is weak. Some rows mark clone size as missing; the rest say once, few, many or name a class of expanded clone.

D	J	V	size	CDR3	DNA
TRBD2	TRBJ2-3	TRBV7-2	few	CASSLVWAGGRSTDTQYF	TGTGCCAGCAGCTTAGTCTGGGCGGGGGGGCGGAGCACAGATACGCAGTATTTT
NA	TRBJ2-7	TRBV11-2	many	CASSFTGYEQYF	TGTGCCAGCAGCTTCACAGGCTACGAGCAGTACTTC
NA	TRBJ1-6	TRBV20-1	few	CSALSSYNSPLHF	TGCAGTGCTCTTAGCTCCTATAATTCACCCCTCCACTTT
NA	TRBJ1-1	TRBV5-6	few	CASSFLQGVYREAFF	TGTGCCAGCAGCTTCCTTCAGGGAGTTTATCGGGAAGCTTTCTTT
TRBD1	TRBJ1-2	TRBV30	NA	CAWRDRGSVGYTF	TGTGCCTGGAGGGACAGGGGTAGCGTTGGCTACACCTTC
TRBD2	TRBJ2-1	TRBV4-3	NA	CASSLGGGAYNEQFF	TGCGCCAGCAGTTTGGGCGGGGGGGCTTACAATGAGCAGTTCTTC
NA	TRBJ2-7	TRBV4-1	NA	CASSQASIAYEQYF	TGCGCCAGCAGCCAGGCCTCTATAGCCTACGAGCAGTACTTC
TRBD2	TRBJ2-7	TRBV20-1	many	CSALTSGYEQYF	TGCAGTGCCCTTACTAGCGGCTACGAGCAGTACTTC
TRBD1	TRBJ2-3	TRBV7-6	few	CASSRGTGEADTQYF	TGTGCCAGCAGCCGAGGGACAGGCGAGGCAGATACGCAGTATTTT
NA	TRBJ2-4	TRBV3-2	NA	CASSQPGGRRGPAKNIQYF	TGTGCCAGCAGCCAACCCGGAGGGCGCAGGGGCCCGGCCAAAAACATTCAGTACTTC
NA	TRBJ1-4	TRBV20-1	few	CSARSYGSHLMTGEKLFF	TGCAGTGCCAGATCCTACGGATCCCATCTGATGACGGGGGAAAAACTGTTTTTT
TRBD1	TRBJ2-1	TRBV5-1	many	CASSSNWDSYNEQFF	TGCGCCAGCAGCTCCAACTGGGACAGCTACAATGAGCAGTTCTTC
NA	TRBJ2-2	TRBV4-3	many	CASSQELGGRTGELFF	TGCGCCAGCAGCCAAGAACTCGGGGGGCGAACCGGGGAGCTGTTTTTT
NA	TRBJ2-7	TRBV29-1	few	CSVEDAGEQYF	TGCAGCGTTGAAGACGCGGGAGAGCAGTACTTC
NA	TRBJ1-3	TRBV18	NA	CASSPSQGQSGNTIYF	TGTGCCAGCTCACCATCTCAGGGGCAGTCTGGAAACACCATATATTTT
TRBD2	TRBJ2-1	TRBV7-8	few	CASSLLAGSDEQFF	TGTGCCAGCAGCTTGCTAGCGGGGAGCGATGAGCAGTTCTTC
NA	TRBJ2-5	TRBV21-1	NA	CASSASEETQYF	TGTGCCAGCAGCGCCAGTGAGGAGACCCAGTACTTC
NA	TRBJ1-6	TRBV5-4	NA	CASSLGELGSYNSPLHF	TGTGCCAGCAGCTTGGGGGAATTAGGATCCTATAATTCACCCCTCCACTTT
NA	TRBJ1-6	TRBV4-1	few	CASSSAGGSYNSPLHF	TGCGCCAGCAGCTCCGCTGGTGGCTCTTATAATTCACCCCTCCACTTT
NA	TRBJ2-7	TRBV12-3/TRBV12-4	NA	CASSVGGIYAYEQYF	TGTGCCAGCAGTGTTGGGGGGATATACGCCTACGAGCAGTACTTC
NA	TRBJ1-2	TRBV7-6	NA	CASSKMTTDGYTF	TGTGCCAGCAGCAAAATGACCACGGATGGCTACACCTTC
NA	TRBJ1-3	TRBV5-1	NA	CASSLASPGNTIYF	TGCGCCAGCAGCTTGGCCAGTCCTGGAAACACCATATATTTT
TRBD1	TRBJ1-5	TRBV29-1	NA	CSAGQGDDQPQHF	TGCAGCGCGGGACAGGGGGATGATCAGCCCCAGCATTTT
NA	TRBJ1-1	TRBV4-3	NA	CASSQDSGGDTEAFF	TGCGCCAGCAGCCAAGATTCGGGGGGAGACACTGAAGCTTTCTTT
TRBD2	TRBJ2-2	TRBV29-1	few	CSVSGLAGVGGELFF	TGCAGCGTTTCAGGACTAGCGGGGGTCGGCGGGGAGCTGTTTTTT
NA	TRBJ1-2	TRBV30	NA	CAWSQRQGYTF	TGTGCCTGGAGTCAAAGGCAAGGCTACACCTTC
TRBD2	TRBJ2-2	TRBV5-1	few	CASSFGSGASGELFF	TGCGCCAGCAGCTTCGGTAGCGGGGCCTCCGGGGAGCTGTTTTTT
NA	TRBJ2-3	TRBV7-2	many	CASSYPTRTDTQYF	TGTGCCAGCAGCTACCCGACTCGCACAGATACGCAGTATTTT
TRBD2	TRBJ2-5	TRBV13	few	CASSLWMTSGEGETQYF	TGTGCCAGCAGCTTATGGATGACTAGCGGGGAAGGAGAGACCCAGTACTTC
TRBD1	TRBJ2-6	TRBV11-3	few	CASRSQGAMEGANVLTF	TGTGCCAGCAGGTCTCAGGGGGCCATGGAAGGGGCCAACGTCCTGACTTTC
NA	TRBJ2-2	TRBV7-8	NA	CASSLVPGDTGELFF	TGTGCCAGCAGCTTAGTCCCAGGGGACACCGGGGAGCTGTTTTTT
NA	TRBJ2-1	TRBV7-9	few	CASSPKRTGDSSYNEQFF	TGTGCCAGCAGCCCTAAAAGGACGGGTGATAGCTCCTACAATGAGCAGTTCTTC
NA	TRBJ2-3	TRBV2	NA	CASSEVSRTDTQYF	TGTGCCAGCAGTGAAGTGAGCAGAACAGATACGCAGTATTTT
NA	TRBJ2-5	TRBV10-3	NA	CAISDGDLETQYF	TGTGCCATCAGTGATGGGGATCTAGAGACCCAGTACTTC
NA	TRBJ1-1	TRBV6-1	few	CASSGQEPNTEAFF	TGTGCCAGCAGTGGACAGGAGCCGAACACTGAAGCTTTCTTT
NA	TRBJ2-1	TRBV7-8	few	CASLRDIYNEQFF	TGTGCCAGCCTCCGGGACATATACAATGAGCAGTTCTTC
NA	TRBJ2-7	TRBV5-1	many	CASRGAEAYEQYF	TGCGCCAGCAGGGGGGCAGAAGCCTACGAGCAGTACTTC
NA	TRBJ2-5	TRBV24-1	few	CATSDNGLAETQYF	TGTGCCACCAGTGACAATGGACTGGCAGAGACCCAGTACTTC